The clone carrying this TCR beta chain came up a few times. The data derive from a study of human T cells and chemical hapten exposure. TCRdb reprocessed the RACE reads via MiXCR and lists one record per CDR3 protein. Of around 120,000 distinct CDR3 sequences in the sample, roughly 15% are singletons; the top ten hold over 0.85%. Time point defined: patch test 1, 2 weeks after DPC sensitization. Treatment in this sample: therapeutic diphenylcyclopropenone sensitization with weekly scalp DPC. The germline CDR1 and CDR2 sequences are SGHVS and FQNEAQ. V was trimmed by 5 bases and J by 4 bases, leaving 10 bases between them. CDR3 size: 13 residues.

The V call is TRBV7-8, the J call TRBJ2-3; D is ambiguous. The source of this sequence is a man aged 18 to 30 with alopecia areata. Some clones in this sample may be carry-over from other donors' samples. Source: whole blood, taken in connection with sensitization to the hapten diphenylcyclopropenone (DPC). This chain's CDR3 is CASSEESPDTQYF. The CDR3 region has the DNA TGTGCCAGCAGCGAGGAGAGCCCAGATACGCAGTATTTT.